This note documents a single T cell receptor beta chain sequence. Its target is not known. The data were taken from a study of cytomegalovirus exposure and HLA in healthy donors. The trim removed 4 bases at V and 2 bases at J, leaving 5 bases unmatched. This CDR3 is built from 15 residues. From germline, CDR1 is SGHNT and CDR2 YYREEE (reference sequence). The primer mix had 60 Vbeta and 13 Jbeta primers. Here immunoSEQ multiplex PCR was the method, and the copy in TCRdb shows in-frame clones only, minus some. The table includes 60,000 to 75,000 clones, roughly 66% detected once. Notes on the study in general: Links to common viral pathogens appeared, in a later analysis, for several of the most significant clusters. Analyses of presence/absence relied on an assumption of roughly uniform sequencing depth across donors. As a later analysis revealed, the rate of TCR association differed by HLA locus, with DRB1 most and HLA-C fewest.

Sequencing was performed on PBMCs. The chain joins TRBV5-4 to TRBJ2-5, with 10 bases identical to TRBD1. The origin of this receptor is a woman aged 45 to 65 in good health and CMV-seronegative. The CDR3 loop reads CASSGAGQGQETQYF. The CDR3 DNA reads as TGTGCCAGCAGCGGGGCGGGACAGGGGCAAGAGACCCAGTACTTC.